This passage covers 17 T cell receptor beta chains from one sample sequenced in a study of blood T cell repertoires in COVID-19 (dated by TCRdb to about 2020). The library was generated by the immunoSEQ multiplex PCR assay. Not all clones reach the TCRdb copy of this immuneACCESS table, which keeps in-frame sequences only. Checked studies attribute under half of the gap to unresolved V genes and leave the rest unexplained. For this sample the table gives 250,000 to 350,000 clones, of which roughly 90% were detected only once. The ten largest clones add up to roughly 4% of the sample. Input material: peripheral blood. The source of these receptors is a woman in her 50s with active or convalescent COVID-19.

The chain's CDR3 is CASSFNRNSYEQYF. The CDR3 nucleotides are TGTGCCAGCAGCTTCAACAGAAACTCCTACGAGCAGTACTTC. The chain carries TRBV7-2 and TRBJ2-7; D is ambiguous. Germline CDR1 is SGHTA and CDR2 is FQGNSA. The CDR3 is made up of 14 amino acids. The V gene lost 3 bases and the J gene lost 0 bases, with 9 bases spanning the gap.

The V gene is TRBV30, the J gene TRBJ2-5; D gene uncertain. Trimming took 3 bases from V and 3 from J, leaving 11 bases between them. The CDR3 totals 13 residues. The germline gives CDR1 GTSNPN, CDR2 SVGIG (reference sequence). This CDR3 is CAWSRGLKETQYF. The CDR3 coding sequence is TGTGCCTGGAGCCGCGGCCTCAAAGAGACCCAGTACTTC.

The chain employs TRBV7-6 and TRBJ1-2; 7 bases align to TRBD1. Germline assignment: CDR1 SGHVS and CDR2 FNYEAQ. This CDR3 has 15 residues. V dropped 1 base and J dropped 4; count of bases not matched to a gene: 6. CDR3 region: CASSLGQGGRYGYTF. The CDR3 bases are TGTGCCAGCAGCTTAGGGCAGGGGGGCCGCTATGGCTACACCTTC.

The chain carries TRBV28 and TRBJ1-1; TRBD1 matches at 7 bases. The CDR3 runs 15 residues. Losses at the gene ends were 7 bases for V and 0 bases for J; bases not matched to a gene: 8. Per germline, CDR1 MDHEN and CDR2 SYDVKM. DNA for the CDR3: TGTGCCAGCACCTTTCAGGGGGGACTGAACACTGAAGCTTTCTTT. It translates to CASTFQGGLNTEAFF.

This clone appeared once. This chain links TRBV2 with TRBJ2-3; TRBD1 aligns across 8 bases. The CDR3 is 14 residues long. The J segment lost 5 bases and the V segment lost 8 bases, leaving 9 bases of the junction unmatched. CDR1 and CDR2 from the germline V gene are SNHLY and FYNNEI. The chain's CDR3 is CASSRDRYIDTQYF. In nucleotides, the CDR3 is TGTGCCAGCTCCCGGGACAGGTACATAGATACGCAGTATTTT.

The chain employs TRBV4-2 and TRBJ1-2; a possible D gene is TRBD1 (6 bases). The V end was cut by 0 bases, the J end by 8 bases, with 13 bases between. Germline V lookup: CDR1 LGHNA, CDR2 YNFKEQ. CDR3 size: 14 residues. The CDR3 sequence: CASSQDLGGRGYTF. The DNA for the CDR3 is TGTGCCAGCAGCCAAGATCTTGGGGGCCGAGGCTACACCTTC.

V gene TRBV4-2 combines with J gene TRBJ2-6; 12 bases align to TRBD1. This CDR3 is built from 20 residues. Germline V gene data show CDR1 as LGHNA and CDR2 as YNFKEQ. J lost 4 bases, V lost 4 bases, and 14 bases had no gene match. The CDR3 DNA follows: TGTGCCAGCAGCCCTCGGGGACAGGGGGCGATTGTAAGCGGGGCCAACGTCCTGACTTTC. The encoded protein is CASSPRGQGAIVSGANVLTF.

The chain carries TRBV5-1 and TRBJ1-2; tentative D call: TRBD1 (5 bases). Trimming took 0 bases from V and 8 from J, leaving 17 bases between them. The germline gives CDR1 SGHRS, CDR2 YFSETQ. The CDR3 runs to 15 residues. The CDR3 DNA reads TGCGCCAGCAGCTTGGTAGGAACAGATGGGGCGGGCTACACCTTC. Translating gives CASSLVGTDGAGYTF.

V and J are TRBV18 and TRBJ2-7; 9 nucleotides agree with TRBD1. Looked up from germline, CDR1 is KGHSH and CDR2 is LQKENI. The CDR3 covers 13 residues. V lost 3 bases to trimming and J lost 8 bases; unmatched junction nucleotides: 5. The CDR3 spells CASSPPGTGQQYF. DNA for the CDR3: TGTGCCAGCTCACCGCCCGGGACAGGGCAGCAGTACTTC.

The chain employs TRBV30 and TRBJ2-7; tentatively, D is TRBD1 (6 bases). CDR1 and CDR2 (germline): GTSNPN, SVGIG (reference sequence). The V gene lost 5 bases and the J gene lost 6 bases, with 17 bases spanning the gap. The CDR3 totals 13 residues. This CDR3 reads CAWSPDRRAEQYF. The CDR3 DNA follows: TGTGCCTGGTCACCTGACAGGCGGGCCGAGCAGTACTTC.

The sample holds one count of this clone. The V and J genes are TRBV5-4 and TRBJ1-1; a possible D gene is TRBD1 (5 bases). Germline V lookup: CDR1 SGHNT, CDR2 YYREEE (reference sequence). The V end was cut by 3 bases, the J end by 0 bases, with 12 bases between. This CDR3 comprises 15 residues. In nucleotides, the CDR3 is TGTGCCAGCAGCTCAGACAGCTTCATGAACACTGAAGCTTTCTTT. Protein product: CASSSDSFMNTEAFF.

The gene calls are TRBV3-1 (or the pseudogene TRBV3-2) and TRBJ2-3, with 10 bases aligning to TRBD2. The V gene end was trimmed by 1 base and the J gene end by 0 bases; junction bases not matched to a gene: 4. The length of the CDR3 is 17 residues. Germline lookup yields CDR1 LGHDT and CDR2 YNNKEL (reference sequence). The CDR3 nucleotides are TGTGCCAGCAGCCAAGTTAGGACTAGCGGAAGCACAGATACGCAGTATTTT. This codes for CASSQVRTSGSTDTQYF.

The rearrangement joins TRBV5-4 to TRBJ1-4; D is perhaps TRBD1 (5 bases). The CDR3 loop spans 13 amino acids. V shed 3 bases and J shed 6 bases, with 9 bases lying between them. Germline CDR1 is SGHNT and CDR2 is YYREEE (reference sequence). CDR3 protein: CASSSRADEKLFF. The CDR3 DNA reads as TGTGCCAGCAGCTCCAGGGCGGATGAAAAACTGTTTTTT.

The chain carries TRBV3-1 (or the pseudogene TRBV3-2) and TRBJ1-3; D might be TRBD1 (5 bases). V dropped 1 base and J dropped 0 bases, with 7 bases sitting between them. CDR3 length: 15 amino acids. Per germline, CDR1 LGHDT and CDR2 YNNKEL (reference sequence). The CDR3 protein is CASSQGGSSGNTIYF. CDR3 bases: TGTGCCAGCAGCCAAGGGGGCAGCTCTGGAAACACCATATATTTT.

V gene TRBV11-2 combines with J gene TRBJ2-5, with 14 bases matching TRBD2. The CDR3 consists of 16 residues. Germline trimming cut 5 bases from V and 5 bases from J; bases unmatched to any gene: 7. Germline V CDR1 and CDR2: SGHAT, FQNNGV. In DNA form, the CDR3 reads TGTGCCAGCAGCCTTGGACTAGCGGGAGGTGGTGAGACCCAGTACTTC. Amino acids: CASSLGLAGGGETQYF.

This chain connects TRBV2 to TRBJ2-2; D is undetermined. The CDR3 has 13 amino acids. Germline loops: CDR1 SNHLY, CDR2 FYNNEI. V lost 7 bases, J lost 8 bases, and 14 bases lay in between. The CDR3 DNA follows: TGTGCCAGCAATCTTCTCTCCGAGGGGGAGCTGTTTTTT. It translates to CASNLLSEGELFF. Based on the CDR3 plus reference TRBV2 and TRBJ2-2, the full variable domain is EPEVTQTPSHQVTQMGQEVILRCVPISNHLYFYWYRQILGQKVEFLVSFYNNEISEKSEIFDDQFSVERPDGSNFTLKIRSTKLEDSAMYFCASNLLSEGELFFGEGSRLTVL.

V is TRBV5-1 and J is TRBJ2-1, with D tentatively TRBD2 (5 bases). The CDR3 totals 16 residues. Germline V lookup: CDR1 SGHRS, CDR2 YFSETQ. V was shortened by 0 bases and J by 0 bases, with 10 bases between the two germline ends. CDR3 sequence: CASSLGSVPSYNEQFF. In nucleotides, the CDR3 is TGCGCCAGCAGCTTGGGTAGCGTCCCCTCCTACAATGAGCAGTTCTTC.